Each of the 5 T cell receptor beta chains below was sequenced from the same sample in a study of sequential checkpoint blockade in melanoma. Treatment given: randomized to nivolumab then ipilimumab (arm A) or the reverse (arm B). The assay was immunoSEQ multiplex PCR, and TCRdb's table has in-frame clones only and misses some. This table holds under 25,000 clones, roughly 82% found once. This material consisted of CD8+ T cells sorted from blood (inferred from file names), taken from a patient given nivolumab and ipilimumab in sequence. The source is a human donor with melanoma.

The chain employs TRBV5-4 and TRBJ2-1, with a tentative D call TRBD1 (6 bases). Germline CDR1 is SGHNT and CDR2 is YYREEE (reference sequence). The CDR3 runs 14 residues. V was shortened by 0 bases and J by 12 bases, with 16 bases between the two germline ends. Written as DNA, the CDR3 is TGTGCCAGCAGCTTGGGGGGGCTCTCTAGTAGGCAGTTCTTC. Translation: CASSLGGLSSRQFF.

This clone has only a few counts. J is TRBJ1-1 and V is TRBV28, with 7 bases matching TRBD1. The CDR3 is 16 amino acids. V shed 2 bases, J shed 0 bases, and the junction held 6 bases outside the gene matches. Germline V gene data show CDR1 as MDHEN and CDR2 as SYDVKM. The CDR3 protein is CASSLVRGRMNTEAFF. CDR3 in DNA: TGTGCCAGCAGTTTAGTGAGGGGGCGGATGAACACTGAAGCTTTCTTT.

The rearrangement links TRBV18 to TRBJ2-5, with TRBD2 matching 11 bases. In germline, CDR1 is KGHSH, CDR2 LQKENI. The CDR3 consists of 15 residues. The J segment lost 5 bases and the V segment lost 3 bases, leaving 5 bases of the junction unmatched. The CDR3 spells CASSPQTSGMETQYF. The DNA for the CDR3 is TGTGCCAGCTCACCTCAGACTAGCGGGATGGAGACCCAGTACTTC.

The genes are TRBV9 and TRBJ2-7; TRBD2 aligns across 9 bases. CDR3 length equals 14 residues. Looked up from germline, CDR1 is SGDLS and CDR2 is YYNGEE. Trimming took 4 bases from V and 5 from J; bases not matched to a gene: 7. In nucleotides, the CDR3 is TGTGCCAGCAGCCCCACCGGGACTAGCCACGAGCAGTACTTC. This translates into CASSPTGTSHEQYF.

This clone was counted a few times. This sequence joins TRBV19 and TRBJ2-3; D is undetermined. Germline V gene data show CDR1 as LNHDA and CDR2 as SQIVND (reference sequence). The CDR3 runs 16 residues. Deletions cut 2 bases from V and 0 bases from J, with 12 bases between. The CDR3, as DNA: TGTGCCAGTAGTATAATCCAGAAATCTAGCACAGATACGCAGTATTTT. Protein: CASSIIQKSSTDTQYF.